Shown below are 32 T cell receptor beta chains from a single sample sequenced in a study of CD8 T cells in ankylosing spondylitis. TCRdb itself ran the 5' RACE reads through MiXCR, one entry per CDR3 protein. The sample yields 470,000 or so distinct CDR3 sequences, 26% seen once. Study-wide points: A TCR beta motif of eight highly homologous variants appeared characteristic of ankylosing spondylitis blood.

These receptors are not linked to any known antigen. The sequencing sample was made of blood, either unsorted or a sorted T cell fraction (not recorded which). All receptors derive from a male donor with ankylosing spondylitis.

The V call is TRBV24-1, the J call TRBJ2-1, with TRBD2 as a possible D gene (6 bases). V was cut by 4 bases and J by 4 bases, with 10 bases left in between. The CDR3 has 14 residues. Germline CDR1 reads KGHDR; CDR2 reads SFDVKD. The CDR3 DNA reads as TGTGCCACCAGTGAAGAGACTAGTTACAATGAGCAGTTCTTC. Translation: CATSEETSYNEQFF.

The chain employs TRBV20-1 and TRBJ2-1; 9 bases map to TRBD2. The CDR3 has 13 residues. Trimming at V came to 4 bases and at J to 10 bases, leaving 8 bases not matched to a gene. CDR1 is DFQATT and CDR2 is SNEGSKA in the germline V gene (reference sequence). The CDR3, as DNA: TGCAGTGCTAACGGCCTAGCGGGGAGGGAGCAGTTCTTC. Translated: CSANGLAGREQFF.

The chain is built from TRBV7-9 and TRBJ1-1; D perhaps matches TRBD1 (6 bases). There are 14 residues in the CDR3. Germline V lookup: CDR1 SEHNR, CDR2 FQNEAQ (reference sequence). V was clipped by 2 bases and J by 5 bases, with 12 bases between them. The CDR3 protein is CASSLNREGTEAFF. Written as DNA, the CDR3 is TGTGCCAGCAGCTTAAACAGGGAGGGAACTGAAGCTTTCTTT. The full variable domain, its missing parts supplied by reference TRBV7-9 and TRBJ1-1, is DTGVSQNPRHKITKRGQNVTFRCDPISEHNRLYWYRQTLGQGPEFLTYFQNEAQLEKSRLLSDRFSAERPKGSFSTLEIQRTEQGDSAMYLCASSLNREGTEAFFGQGTRLTVV.

This clonotype was counted only a few times. The V and J genes are TRBV5-6 and TRBJ1-2, with a weak D call TRBD1 (5 bases). V was trimmed by 4 bases and J by 5 bases, leaving 18 bases between them. This CDR3 spans 15 amino acids. Germline CDR1 and CDR2: SGHDT and YYEEEE. CDR3 bases: TGTGCCAGCAGCCTCTACCCGGGACGGCAATATGGCTACACCTTC. It translates to CASSLYPGRQYGYTF.

This CDR3 reads CASSRLAEIQETQYF. Written as DNA, the CDR3 is TGTGCCAGCAGCAGACTAGCGGAGATTCAAGAGACCCAGTACTTC. The gene calls are TRBV2 and TRBJ2-5, with 9 positions matching TRBD2. The CDR3 sequence is 15 residues long. V lost 6 bases to trimming and J lost 2 bases; unmatched junction nucleotides: 7. Germline V CDR1 and CDR2: SNHLY, FYNNEI.

V usage is TRBV5-6 and J usage is TRBJ2-3; 7 nucleotides match TRBD2. The V gene's germline CDR1 is SGHDT and CDR2 YYEEEE. Germline trimming cut 1 base from V and 2 bases from J; bases unmatched to any gene: 10. The CDR3 has 17 residues. CDR3 nucleotide sequence: TGTGCCAGCAGCTTGATTTCGTCTAGCGGTCTCACAGATACGCAGTATTTT. Protein product: CASSLISSSGLTDTQYF.

The chain is built from TRBV10-3 and TRBJ2-1; 8 bases are a match to TRBD2. Germline V lookup: CDR1 ENHRY, CDR2 SYGVKD. V was pared by 4 bases and J by 8 bases, with 13 bases of the junction left unmatched. This CDR3 has 16 amino acids. CDR3 nucleotides: TGTGCCATCAGTGCCCCCTCAGCGGGGGCAGTTTATGAGCAGTTCTTC. Translation gives CAISAPSAGAVYEQFF.

This clonotype was found a few times. The chain carries TRBV5-1 and TRBJ2-4, with a tentative D call TRBD2 (5 bases). Trimming left V 0 bases short and J 1 base short, with 14 bases between. The CDR3 runs 17 residues. Germline values: CDR1 SGHRS, CDR2 YFSETQ. The CDR3 sequence: CASSLAPGELAKNIQYF. Written as DNA, the CDR3 is TGCGCCAGCAGCTTGGCCCCCGGGGAGTTGGCCAAAAACATTCAGTACTTC.

The rearrangement uses TRBV6-5 and TRBJ2-1, with D perhaps matching TRBD2 (6 bases). The germline V gene has CDR1 MNHEY and CDR2 SVGAGI. Trimming stripped 0 bases from V and 5 bases from J, with 14 bases between. This CDR3 comprises 16 residues. This CDR3 reads CASSYSMTRQNNEQFF. CDR3 sequence (DNA): TGTGCCAGCAGTTACTCCATGACTAGGCAAAACAATGAGCAGTTCTTC.

This clonotype was seen a handful of times. V and J are TRBV10-3 and TRBJ1-2; TRBD1 is a possible D gene (6 bases). V was cut by 6 bases and J by 4 bases, with 12 bases left in between. The germline V gene has CDR1 ENHRY and CDR2 SYGVKD. The CDR3 runs 13 residues. CDR3 in DNA: TGTGCCATCAGCCCGGGACAAAGCTATGGCTACACCTTC. Translated: CAISPGQSYGYTF.

This clonotype appeared a few times. This chain uses TRBV12-3 or TRBV12-4 with TRBJ2-1, with D tentatively TRBD2 (5 bases). V shed 4 bases and J shed 5 bases, with 15 bases lying between them. The CDR3 has 15 amino acids. This CDR3 is CASSWAGNRNNEQFF. The CDR3 DNA sequence: TGTGCCAGCAGTTGGGCGGGCAATAGAAACAATGAGCAGTTCTTC.

The table lists this clonotype with a few counts. V usage is TRBV15 and J usage is TRBJ1-4; D is uncertain. Germline V gene data show CDR1 as LNHNV and CDR2 as YYDKDF (reference sequence). Trimming cost V 2 bases and J 5 bases, with 6 bases left between them. CDR3 length: 13 residues. CDR3 DNA: TGTGCCACCAGCAGATCGCGGAATGAAAAACTGTTTTTT. Encoded protein: CATSRSRNEKLFF.

This clonotype was seen more than once but under ten times. The J gene is TRBJ1-5, the V gene TRBV6-1; unclear D gene. The CDR3 runs to 13 residues. V lost 8 bases, J lost 4 bases, and 12 bases lay in between. Germline V gene sequence: CDR1 MNHNS, CDR2 SASEGT. The CDR3 DNA reads as TGTGCCAGCGCCGGTAACGTGAATCAGCCCCAGCATTTT. Its translation is CASAGNVNQPQHF.

This clonotype came up a few times. The chain employs TRBV11-2 and TRBJ1-1; perhaps TRBD1 as D (6 bases). CDR1 and CDR2 from the germline V gene are SGHAT and FQNNGV. V shed 1 base and J shed 4 bases, with 13 bases lying between them. The CDR3 loop spans 15 amino acids. This chain's CDR3 is CASSLGWGRSTEAFF. The CDR3 coding sequence is TGTGCCAGCAGCTTAGGGTGGGGGCGAAGCACTGAAGCTTTCTTT.

This clonotype showed up just a few times. This chain uses TRBV29-1 with TRBJ1-2, with a tentative D call TRBD1 (6 bases). V lost 1 base, J lost 2 bases, and 14 bases lay in between. Germline V gene data show CDR1 as SQVTM and CDR2 as ANQGSEA. The CDR3 is 15 residues long. CDR3 region: CSVEGGGATNYGYTF. The DNA for the CDR3 is TGCAGCGTTGAAGGGGGGGGCGCAACCAACTATGGCTACACCTTC.

This sequence joins TRBV24-1 and TRBJ2-1; D is undetermined. Per the germline V gene, CDR1 is KGHDR and CDR2 is SFDVKD. The CDR3 spans 15 residues. Trimming took off 4 bases at V and 8 bases at J, with 17 bases between the two ends. This CDR3 reads CATSDPVGGKDEQFF. In DNA form, the CDR3 reads TGTGCCACCAGTGACCCGGTGGGCGGTAAGGATGAGCAGTTCTTC.

A few counts support this clonotype. The V and J genes are TRBV10-2 and TRBJ2-2; D unclear. Trimming took 4 bases from V and 2 from J, leaving 8 bases between them. The CDR3 is made up of 14 amino acids. CDR1 is WSHSY, CDR2 SAAADI, per germline. DNA of the CDR3: TGCGCCAGCAGTGTTAGGTCTAACACCGGGGAGCTGTTTTTT. As protein: CASSVRSNTGELFF.

Only a few counts were recorded for this clonotype. The V gene is TRBV10-3, the J gene TRBJ2-1; 13 bases are a match to TRBD2. Looked up from germline, CDR1 is ENHRY and CDR2 is SYGVKD. The CDR3 is 17 amino acids. With 2 bases clipped from V and 7 bases from J, the junction kept 8 bases outside the gene matches. The DNA for the CDR3 is TGTGCCATCAGTGAGACAGGGACTAGCGGGACTGTGAATGAGCAGTTCTTC. It yields the protein CAISETGTSGTVNEQFF.

This rearrangement joins TRBV7-8 to TRBJ2-5; TRBD2 matches 10 bases. This CDR3 has 16 residues. In germline, CDR1 is SGHVS, CDR2 FQNEAQ. J lost 3 bases, V lost 0 bases, and 4 bases had no gene match. This CDR3 is CASSLARLAGEETQYF. The DNA for the CDR3 is TGTGCCAGCAGCTTAGCGCGTCTAGCGGGAGAAGAGACCCAGTACTTC.

This clonotype was seen a few times. V is TRBV10-3 and J is TRBJ2-5; no reliable D call. V dropped 0 bases and J dropped 4 bases, with 12 bases sitting between them. The germline CDR1 and CDR2 sequences are ENHRY and SYGVKD. This CDR3 comprises 15 residues. This CDR3 reads CAISESISAPETQYF. CDR3 DNA: TGTGCCATCAGTGAGTCGATAAGCGCTCCAGAGACCCAGTACTTC.

This clonotype was seen more than once but under ten times. The chain carries TRBV20-1 and TRBJ2-5; D gene unclear. The CDR3 has 12 residues. In germline, CDR1 is DFQATT, CDR2 SNEGSKA (reference sequence). V was pared by 2 bases and J by 5 bases, with 9 bases between. Here the CDR3 reads CSARIAMETQYF. The CDR3 region has the DNA TGCAGTGCTAGAATCGCTATGGAGACCCAGTACTTC.

The chain is built from TRBV3-1 and TRBJ1-1, with D perhaps TRBD1 (6 bases). The germline V gene encodes CDR1 LGHDT and CDR2 YNNKEL (reference sequence). Trimming removed 1 base at V and 3 bases at J, with 12 bases between. The CDR3 totals 15 residues. DNA for the CDR3: TGTGCCAGCAGCCAAGGTGCGGGGGCGGACACTGAAGCTTTCTTT. It is translated as CASSQGAGADTEAFF.

This clonotype has just a few counts. J is TRBJ2-7 and V is TRBV7-9; 7 positions agree with TRBD1. The trim removed 7 bases at V and 0 bases at J, leaving 12 bases unmatched. The CDR3 contains 16 residues. Looked up from germline, CDR1 is SEHNR and CDR2 is FQNEAQ (reference sequence). The CDR3 DNA sequence: TGTGCCAGCACCCAGCTCCGGGACAGTTACTCCTACGAGCAGTACTTC. As protein: CASTQLRDSYSYEQYF.

Many counts were recorded for this clonotype. The chain has TRBV3-1 and TRBJ2-3; D unclear. There are 11 residues in the CDR3. V lost 0 bases, J lost 9 bases, and 4 bases lay in between. CDR1 LGHDT and CDR2 YNNKEL come from the germline V gene (reference sequence). CDR3 nucleotides: TGTGCCAGCAGCCAAGAGGGAACGCAGTATTTT. Its protein product is CASSQEGTQYF.

V gene TRBV18 combines with J gene TRBJ2-5; tentatively, D is TRBD1 (6 bases). The V gene's germline CDR1 is KGHSH and CDR2 LQKENI. This CDR3 comprises 13 residues. Deletions cut 5 bases from V and 5 bases from J, with 12 bases between. CDR3 DNA: TGTGCCAGCTCAAGACAGGTTGGTGAGACCCAGTACTTC. Translated: CASSRQVGETQYF. The full variable domain, completed using reference TRBV18 and TRBJ2-5, is NAGVMQNPRHLVRRRGQEARLRCSPMKGHSHVYWYRQLPEEGLKFMVYLQKENIIDESGMPKERFSAEFPKEGPSILRIQQVVRGDSAAYFCASSRQVGETQYFGPGTRLLVL.

The sample holds a few counts of this clonotype. The chain uses TRBV20-1 and TRBJ1-6; no clear D. CDR3 length: 13 amino acids. Trimming removed 3 bases at V and 6 bases at J, with 9 bases between. Germline CDR1 is DFQATT and CDR2 is SNEGSKA (reference sequence). The CDR3, as DNA: TGCAGTGCTAGGCTTCCCCCTAATTCACCCCTCCACTTT. Its translation is CSARLPPNSPLHF.

This clonotype was seen only a few times. This sequence joins TRBV20-1 and TRBJ2-1; TRBD2 matches 10 bases. This CDR3 has 14 amino acids. Germline V gene sequence: CDR1 DFQATT, CDR2 SNEGSKA (reference sequence). V lost 3 bases and J lost 3; bases outside the gene matches: 2. CDR3 DNA sequence: TGCAGTGCTAGGGGGACTAGCGTCTACAATGAGCAGTTCTTC. Its translation: CSARGTSVYNEQFF.

This clonotype was found a few times. The chain combines TRBV12-3 or TRBV12-4 with TRBJ2-7; D may be TRBD2 (6 bases). CDR3 length equals 15 residues. With 6 bases removed from V and 6 bases from J, the gap between germline ends came to 21 bases. CDR3 nucleotide sequence: TGTGCCAGCAGCCAGGGAGCGGGCACCCGGGGCGAGCAGTACGTC. As protein: CASSQGAGTRGEQYV.

This chain uses TRBV20-1 with TRBJ2-2; D may correspond to TRBD1 or TRBD2 (6 bases each). From germline, CDR1 is DFQATT and CDR2 SNEGSKA (reference sequence). The CDR3 consists of 14 residues. Deletions cut 0 bases from V and 7 bases from J, with 12 bases between. This chain's CDR3 is CSARDRRGHGELFF. The CDR3 DNA reads TGCAGTGCTAGAGATCGGCGGGGACACGGGGAGCTGTTTTTT.

This rearrangement joins TRBV6-2 or TRBV6-3 to TRBJ2-3; 12 bases align to TRBD2. Germline V gene sequence: CDR1 MNHEY, CDR2 SVGEGT. This CDR3 is built from 18 residues. Losses at the gene ends were 5 bases for V and 2 bases for J; bases not matched to a gene: 11. The CDR3 bases are TGTGCCAGCAGTCCCGACAGACTAGCGGGAGACCCCACAGATACGCAGTATTTT. Encoded protein: CASSPDRLAGDPTDTQYF.

This clonotype has more than one count but fewer than ten. The V and J genes are TRBV20-1 and TRBJ2-1; no definite D call. The V gene's germline CDR1 is DFQATT and CDR2 SNEGSKA (reference sequence). This CDR3 is 12 amino acids long. The V gene lost 5 bases and the J gene lost 6 bases, with 11 bases spanning the gap. The CDR3 coding sequence is TGCAGTGCTCCCCCCACGGGCAATGAGCAGTTCTTC. It translates to CSAPPTGNEQFF.

V is TRBV24-1 and J is TRBJ1-2, with 8 bases fitting TRBD1. The CDR3 spans 16 residues. Trimming removed 2 bases from V and 8 bases from J; junction bases left unmatched: 12. Germline V gives CDR1 KGHDR, CDR2 SFDVKD. The DNA for the CDR3 is TGTGCCACCAGTGATTCCCCGGACAGGGCTTCTGACGGCTACACCTTC. It is translated as CATSDSPDRASDGYTF.